Shown below are 30 T cell receptor beta chains from a single sample sequenced in a study of control samples from healthy donors and cancer patients (dated by TCRdb to between 2020 and 2021). Libraries came from the immunoSEQ multiplex PCR assay. TCRdb provides this immuneACCESS table in a form limited to in-frame rearrangements. Some clones are lacking; in checked studies, under half of them reflect an unresolved V gene, and why the rest are absent is not known. Across this sample there are some 120,000 clones, with about 88% seen only once. About 3.4% of the sample is held by the ten biggest clonotypes. The sequencing sample was made of blood. The origin of the receptors is a man aged 50 or older in good health.

The V and J genes are TRBV9 and TRBJ1-3, with D possibly matching TRBD1 (5 bases). Trimming took 0 bases from V and 8 from J, leaving 15 bases between them. Germline V gene lookup returns CDR1 SGDLS and CDR2 YYNGEE. This CDR3 has 15 residues. This chain's CDR3 is CASSVAAGRDDTIYF. The DNA of the CDR3 is TGTGCCAGCAGCGTAGCTGCAGGGAGAGACGACACCATATATTTT.

The chain combines TRBV28 with TRBJ2-7; D gene uncertain. Between the trimmed V and J ends, which lost 6 bases and 7 bases, there was a span of 16 bases. Germline V lookup: CDR1 MDHEN, CDR2 SYDVKM. The CDR3 has 13 amino acids. CDR3 sequence reads: CASSPPETFEQYF. DNA of the CDR3: TGTGCCAGCAGCCCCCCAGAGACCTTTGAGCAGTACTTC.

The J gene is TRBJ1-2, the V gene TRBV5-1, with D possibly TRBD1 on 5 matching bases. This CDR3 contains 16 residues. Trimming pared 0 bases from V and 7 bases from J, leaving 19 bases between. CDR1 is SGHRS and CDR2 is YFSETQ in the germline V gene. CDR3 sequence (DNA): TGCGCCAGCAGCTTGGGAGATGCCCAGGGTGTATTTGGCTACACCTTC. It translates to CASSLGDAQGVFGYTF. Variable domain in full (rest from reference TRBV5-1 and TRBJ1-2): KAGVTQTPRYLIKTRGQQVTLSCSPISGHRSVSWYQQTPGQGLQFLFEYFSETQRNKGNFPGRFSGRQFSNSRSEMNVSTLELGDSALYLCASSLGDAQGVFGYTFGSGTRLTVV.

V gene TRBV5-1 combines with J gene TRBJ1-1; D is uncertain. The CDR3 sequence is 15 residues long. Germline V gene sequence: CDR1 SGHRS, CDR2 YFSETQ. V was pared by 1 base and J by 4 bases, with 14 bases between. The CDR3, as DNA: TGCGCCAGCAGCTTGTTGGGCCGGGGAGGCACTGAAGCTTTCTTT. Its translation is CASSLLGRGGTEAFF.

This clone was observed a handful of times. This CDR3 is CASSLARVGGELFF. The CDR3 nucleotides are TGTGCCAGCAGCTTAGCGAGGGTTGGCGGGGAGCTGTTTTTT. The J gene is TRBJ2-2, the V gene TRBV7-2; tentative D call: TRBD2 (5 bases). V was cut by 0 bases and J by 7 bases, with 9 bases left in between. CDR1 is SGHTA, CDR2 FQGNSA, per germline. The CDR3 is made up of 14 amino acids.

The V call is TRBV7-3, the J call TRBJ2-3; D remains unclear. In germline, CDR1 is SGHTA, CDR2 FQGTGA. The CDR3 has 13 residues. V was pared by 8 bases and J by 5 bases, with 14 bases between. The CDR3 loop is CASGKGLRDTQYF. In nucleotides, the CDR3 is TGTGCCAGCGGAAAGGGTCTACGAGATACGCAGTATTTT.

The rearrangement uses TRBV2 and TRBJ1-1; D call uncertain. CDR1 is SNHLY and CDR2 is FYNNEI in the germline V gene. The CDR3 runs 10 residues. The V end lost 6 bases, the J end lost 7 bases, and 6 bases lay between the germline ends. The CDR3 DNA is TGTGCCAGCAGCGGTGTTGAAGCTTTCTTT. Protein sequence: CASSGVEAFF.

The chain carries TRBV19 and TRBJ2-7; perhaps TRBD2 as D (6 bases). The germline V and J ends were trimmed by 1 base and 6 bases, with 10 bases remaining between them. CDR3 length: 13 amino acids. Germline CDR1 LNHDA, CDR2 SQIVND (reference sequence). The CDR3 DNA follows: TGTGCCAGTAGTATAGTAGGGACTGGCGAGCAGTACTTC. Residues: CASSIVGTGEQYF.

The chain employs TRBV28 and TRBJ2-7; weak D call: TRBD2 (7 bases). The CDR3 covers 14 residues. The germline V gene has CDR1 MDHEN and CDR2 SYDVKM. V was shortened by 3 bases and J by 4 bases, with 13 bases between the two germline ends. The CDR3 DNA reads as TGTGCCAGCAGTTTGGGGGGGGCTTTATACGAGCAGTACTTC. Translation gives CASSLGGALYEQYF.

This clone was counted between two and nine times. V gene TRBV24-1 combines with J gene TRBJ2-3, with D hard to call. The V gene's germline CDR1 is KGHDR and CDR2 SFDVKD. Trimming cost V 7 bases and J 0 bases, with 7 bases left between them. This CDR3 has 13 residues. Written as DNA, the CDR3 is TGTGCCACCAGGAGACTGAGCACAGATACGCAGTATTTT. Residues: CATRRLSTDTQYF.

V gene TRBV3-1 (or the pseudogene TRBV3-2) combines with J gene TRBJ1-1, with 7 bases fitting TRBD1. J gave up 6 bases and V 4 bases, and 8 bases lay outside the gene matches. In germline, CDR1 is LGHDT, CDR2 YNNKEL (reference sequence). The CDR3 contains 14 residues. CDR3 sequence reads: CASSPRGGASEAFF. The DNA of the CDR3 is TGTGCCAGCAGCCCTAGAGGGGGCGCGTCTGAAGCTTTCTTT.

This clone has a single count. The chain uses TRBV28 and TRBJ1-4, with a possible D match to TRBD1 (5 bases). Between the trimmed V and J ends, which lost 6 bases and 8 bases, there was a span of 13 bases. This CDR3 has 13 residues. CDR1 and CDR2 from the germline V gene are MDHEN and SYDVKM. CDR3 sequence (DNA): TGTGCCAGCAGGGGGCAGGGCCGGGAAAAACTGTTTTTT. As protein: CASRGQGREKLFF.

V and J are TRBV19 and TRBJ2-5; no firm D call. The CDR3 consists of 13 residues. Germline V gene data show CDR1 as LNHDA and CDR2 as SQIVND (reference sequence). V lost 6 bases to trimming and J lost 5 bases, with 13 bases between them. Here the CDR3 DNA reads TGTGCCAGTAGGCTCTCGAGCCAGGAGACCCAGTACTTC. Translated, it gives CASRLSSQETQYF.

Concerning this clone: The junction does not match germline at one end; this may be a read error. The rearrangement links TRBV2 to TRBJ2-5; 8 bases are shared with TRBD1. The germline CDR1 and CDR2 sequences are SNHLY and FYNNEI. CDR3 length: 17 amino acids. In DNA, the CDR3 is TGTGCCAGCAGCGAAGTTATATCCTGGACAGGGCAAGAGACCCAGTACTTC. Translated, it gives CASSEVISWTGQETQYF.

This clone showed up just once. The chain links TRBV10-3 to TRBJ2-1; 9 bases map to TRBD2. CDR3 size: 14 residues. Per germline, CDR1 ENHRY and CDR2 SYGVKD. With V trimmed by 7 bases and J by 5 bases, 6 bases remained unmatched. CDR3 region: CAIKGGGEDNEQFF. DNA for the CDR3: TGTGCCATCAAAGGCGGGGGGGAGGACAATGAGCAGTTCTTC.

V and J are TRBV10-3 and TRBJ1-3; D possibly corresponds to TRBD1 (6 bases). Germline CDR1 and CDR2: ENHRY and SYGVKD. The CDR3 contains 12 residues. Trimming stripped 9 bases from V and 8 bases from J, with 14 bases between. CDR3 bases: TGTGCCATAACACAGGGTCGGGACACCATATATTTT. Amino acid sequence: CAITQGRDTIYF.

The chain recombines TRBV28 with TRBJ1-1, with a weak D call TRBD1 (5 bases). V lost 1 base, J lost 6 bases, and 18 bases lay in between. Germline V CDR1 and CDR2: MDHEN, SYDVKM. This CDR3 comprises 16 residues. CDR3 DNA: TGTGCCAGCAGTTTATTGGGGCAATCACGCCGACCTGAAGCTTTCTTT. Translated: CASSLLGQSRRPEAFF.

Note on this clone: Other nucleotide sequences from this sample produce the same CDR3. The rearrangement uses TRBV15 and TRBJ2-5; D remains ambiguous. CDR1 is LNHNV and CDR2 is YYDKDF in the germline V gene (reference sequence). Trimming removed 0 bases from V and 4 bases from J, with 6 bases in between. The CDR3 has 13 amino acids. CDR3 residues: CATSRESRETQYF. CDR3 DNA sequence: TGTGCCACCAGCAGAGAATCCCGAGAGACCCAGTACTTC.

The chain is built from TRBV13 and TRBJ1-3, with a weak D call TRBD1 (5 bases). CDR3 length: 15 residues. The germline V gene encodes CDR1 PRHDT and CDR2 FYEKMQ (reference sequence). V lost 5 bases and J 5 bases, leaving 16 bases between the germline ends. CDR3: CASSPTRGDRNTIYF. The CDR3 region has the DNA TGTGCCAGCAGCCCCACCCGGGGCGATCGAAACACCATATATTTT.

J is TRBJ2-1 and V is TRBV19, with a possible D match to TRBD2 (5 bases). Per the germline V gene, CDR1 is LNHDA and CDR2 is SQIVND (reference sequence). The CDR3 runs to 15 residues. V dropped 6 bases and J dropped 4 bases, with 16 bases sitting between them. The DNA of the CDR3 is TGTGCCAGTAGCTCCTTAGCGACTGTTTACAATGAGCAGTTCTTC. As protein: CASSSLATVYNEQFF.

This chain links TRBV11-3 with TRBJ2-5; D is unresolved. Germline V gene sequence: CDR1 SGHNT, CDR2 YENEEA. Trimming cost V 0 bases and J 1 base, with 6 bases left between them. The CDR3 is 14 residues long. The CDR3 bases are TGTGCCAGCAGCTTAGAAATTGTCCAAGAGACCCAGTACTTC. Protein product: CASSLEIVQETQYF.

DNA for the CDR3: TGTGCCAGCAGTTACGATCCTGGACTAGCGGGGGGGCCCTGGGCCGAGCAGTACTTC. Its protein product is CASSYDPGLAGGPWAEQYF. This rearrangement joins TRBV6-2 or TRBV6-3 to TRBJ2-7, with 15 bases aligning to TRBD2. CDR3 size: 19 residues. The J segment lost 6 bases and the V segment lost 2 bases, leaving 14 bases of the junction unmatched. Germline-derived CDR1 and CDR2 are MNHEY and SVGEGT.

The chain recombines TRBV23-1 with TRBJ2-2; 8 bases fit TRBD2. TRBV23-1 is labeled an ORF, and its function is uncertain. The length of the CDR3 is 17 residues. V lost 2 bases and J lost 5; bases outside the gene matches: 10. The CDR3 DNA reads TGCGCCAGCAGTCAACAGGACGGGGGGGCCTTTACCGGGGAGCTGTTTTTT. As protein: CASSQQDGGAFTGELFF.

This clone was picked up one time. The chain joins TRBV6-5 to TRBJ1-1; D is uncertain. V lost 4 bases to trimming and J lost 1 base, with 10 bases between them. There are 14 residues in the CDR3. Germline-derived CDR1 and CDR2 are MNHEY and SVGAGI. The CDR3 coding sequence is TGTGCCAGCAGTTCCAAACAGAAGAACACTGAAGCTTTCTTT. Translated, it gives CASSSKQKNTEAFF.

V gene TRBV18 combines with J gene TRBJ2-2; possible D gene TRBD2, 5 bases. CDR3 length: 13 residues. Trimming pared 6 bases from V and 4 bases from J, leaving 9 bases between. CDR1 is KGHSH and CDR2 is LQKENI in the germline V gene. The CDR3 nucleotides read TGTGCCAGCTCGCAGAGCGGCACCGGGGAGCTGTTTTTT. This sequence encodes CASSQSGTGELFF. Based on the CDR3 plus reference TRBV18 and TRBJ2-2, the full variable domain is NAGVMQNPRHLVRRRGQEARLRCSPMKGHSHVYWYRQLPEEGLKFMVYLQKENIIDESGMPKERFSAEFPKEGPSILRIQQVVRGDSAAYFCASSQSGTGELFFGEGSRLTVL.

The sample holds one count of this clone. V usage is TRBV7-6 and J usage is TRBJ1-3; D possibly corresponds to TRBD1 (5 bases). Germline CDR1 reads SGHVS; CDR2 reads FNYEAQ. This CDR3 has 16 residues. V lost 5 bases and J lost 0, with 14 bases in between. The CDR3 loop reads CASSPGPLLSGNTIYF. The CDR3 nucleotides read TGTGCCAGCAGCCCGGGACCCCTCCTCTCTGGAAACACCATATATTTT.

The chain couples TRBV5-1 to TRBJ1-1; D unresolved. This CDR3 spans 11 amino acids. Deletions cut 3 bases from V and 6 bases from J, with 6 bases between. The germline gives CDR1 SGHRS, CDR2 YFSETQ. CDR3 region: CASSSHAEAFF. The CDR3, as DNA: TGCGCCAGCAGCTCCCATGCTGAAGCTTTCTTT.

This clone was counted once. The chain links TRBV6-5 to TRBJ2-3; D is uncertain. The CDR3 sequence is 15 residues long. Germline V lookup: CDR1 MNHEY, CDR2 SVGAGI. V was shortened by 0 bases and J by 2 bases, with 9 bases between the two germline ends. The CDR3 spells CASSYSLISTDTQYF. As DNA, the CDR3 is TGTGCCAGCAGTTACTCACTCATTTCCACAGATACGCAGTATTTT.

The J gene is TRBJ2-7, the V gene TRBV25-1; no definite D call. The length of the CDR3 is 13 residues. Germline V gene lookup returns CDR1 MGHDK and CDR2 SYGVNS. V was trimmed by 3 bases and J by 2 bases, leaving 8 bases between them. CDR3 sequence: CASSDSPTYEQYF. The CDR3 DNA follows: TGTGCCAGCAGTGATAGTCCCACCTACGAGCAGTACTTC.

The CDR3 loop is CASRVTSGGIGELFF. CDR3 nucleotide sequence: TGTGCCAGTCGTGTGACTAGCGGGGGGATCGGGGAGCTGTTTTTT. The genes are TRBV19 and TRBJ2-2; 13 bases fit TRBD2. Unmatched junction bases numbered 7, after V lost 8 bases and J lost 7 bases. In germline, CDR1 is LNHDA, CDR2 SQIVND (reference sequence). The CDR3 is 15 amino acids.